Below, 13 T cell receptor beta chains from the same sample are listed, as sequenced in a study of CD8 T cells in Susac syndrome (dated by TCRdb to the late 2010s). The protocol used for the library was the immunoSEQ multiplex PCR assay. RNA was extracted with the RNeasy kit and about 0.5 to 1 ug was reverse transcribed using random hexamers. TCRdb reanalyzed the raw reads on its own, using fastp at Q25 for trimming and MiXCR for clone calling, and kept in-frame beta chains. Each entry merges the rows of one CDR3 protein and shows their most common DNA and genes. For this sample the table gives more than 200,000 distinct CDR3 sequences, of which 85% to 95% were detected only once. Together, the top ten hold 0.15% to 0.2% of the sample. Sequenced sample: CD4+ T cells from PBMCs. The receptors here all came from a human donor with Susac syndrome.

J is TRBJ2-3 and V is TRBV20-1, with D unresolved. Per the germline V gene, CDR1 is DFQATT and CDR2 is SNEGSKA (reference sequence). Trimming pared 3 bases from V and 3 bases from J, leaving 13 bases between. This CDR3 has 14 residues. This CDR3 reads CSARGLTRTDTQYF. In nucleotides, the CDR3 is TGCAGTGCTAGGGGGTTGACGCGAACAGATACGCAGTATTTT.

This clonotype appeared once. The gene calls are TRBV19 and TRBJ2-3; D is ambiguous. V was trimmed by 7 bases and J by 4 bases, leaving 12 bases between them. Germline CDR1 and CDR2: LNHDA and SQIVND (reference sequence). This CDR3 spans 13 amino acids. Written as DNA, the CDR3 is TGTGCCAGTAAGGTCAAATGGTCAGATACGCAGTATTTT. Its protein product is CASKVKWSDTQYF.

The chain recombines TRBV29-1 with TRBJ1-5; D is perhaps TRBD1 (5 bases). This CDR3 has 14 amino acids. The V end was cut by 5 bases, the J end by 6 bases, with 17 bases between. CDR1 SQVTM and CDR2 ANQGSEA come from the germline V gene. CDR3 protein: CSVSEKGVGQPQHF. The CDR3 DNA reads TGCAGCGTTTCGGAAAAAGGGGTCGGTCAGCCCCAGCATTTT.

The chain recombines TRBV4-2 with TRBJ1-2; 7 nucleotides agree with TRBD1. Germline lookup yields CDR1 LGHNA and CDR2 YNFKEQ. The trim removed 0 bases at V and 2 bases at J, leaving 0 bases unmatched. The CDR3 is made up of 14 amino acids. The CDR3 spells CASSQETGNYGYTF. CDR3 sequence (DNA): TGTGCCAGCAGCCAAGAGACAGGGAACTATGGCTACACCTTC.

The chain couples TRBV3-1 to TRBJ2-5, with a tentative D call TRBD1 (5 bases). Germline V gene data show CDR1 as LGHDT and CDR2 as YNNKEL (reference sequence). V was clipped by 1 base and J by 3 bases, with 9 bases between them. This CDR3 is 14 amino acids long. CDR3 sequence reads: CASSQAGLEETQYF. In DNA, the CDR3 is TGTGCCAGCAGCCAAGCAGGGCTGGAAGAGACCCAGTACTTC.

The gene calls are TRBV19 and TRBJ2-2; D perhaps matches TRBD2 (5 bases). The CDR3 contains 13 residues. V was cut by 3 bases and J by 6 bases, with 8 bases left in between. The germline gives CDR1 LNHDA, CDR2 SQIVND (reference sequence). CDR3 DNA: TGTGCCAGTAGTATCGGAGCGGCCGGGGAGCTGTTTTTT. Translating gives CASSIGAAGELFF.

The chain employs TRBV11-2 and TRBJ1-2; maybe TRBD1 (5 bases). Per germline, CDR1 SGHAT and CDR2 FQNNGV. V dropped 5 bases and J dropped 7 bases, with 8 bases sitting between them. CDR3 length: 11 residues. The CDR3 DNA sequence: TGTGCCAGCAGCCCCGGGGGTGGCTACACCTTC. Protein: CASSPGGGYTF. The full variable domain, its missing parts supplied by reference TRBV11-2 and TRBJ1-2, is EAGVAQSPRYKIIEKRQSVAFWCNPISGHATLYWYQQILGQGPKLLIQFQNNGVVDDSQLPKDRFSAERLKGVDSTLKIQPAKLEDSAVYLCASSPGGGYTFGSGTRLTVV.

V usage is TRBV5-4 and J usage is TRBJ1-1, with TRBD1 matching 7 bases. Germline CDR1 and CDR2: SGHNT and YYREEE (reference sequence). J lost 2 bases, V lost 4 bases, and 8 bases had no gene match. CDR3 size: 15 residues. CDR3 coding DNA: TGTGCCAGCAGCCCTTCACAGGGGTTAAACACTGAAGCTTTCTTT. It encodes CASSPSQGLNTEAFF. The complete variable domain, with remaining parts taken from reference TRBV5-4 and TRBJ1-1, reads ETGVTQSPTHLIKTRGQQVTLRCSSQSGHNTVSWYQQALGQGPQFIFQYYREEENGRGNFPPRFSGLQFPNYSSELNVNALELDDSALYLCASSPSQGLNTEAFFGQGTRLTVV.

This chain uses TRBV4-1 with TRBJ2-3, with 8 bases that match TRBD2. The V segment lost 1 base and the J segment 3 bases; nucleotides outside the gene matches: 12. Germline CDR1 MGHRA, CDR2 YSYEKL. The CDR3 spans 18 residues. The CDR3 DNA follows: TGCGCCAGCAGCCAAGGATTTGGGGGCGGGGGGATGACAGATACGCAGTATTTT. Translation: CASSQGFGGGGMTDTQYF.

The DNA of the CDR3 is TGTGCCTGGAGTGTACCCGGGGGAAATACGCAGTATTTT. This translates into CAWSVPGGNTQYF. The chain uses TRBV30 and TRBJ2-3; possibly TRBD2 for D (6 bases). Germline lookup yields CDR1 GTSNPN and CDR2 SVGIG (reference sequence). The CDR3 covers 13 residues. The V end was cut by 0 bases, the J end by 7 bases, with 11 bases between.

The V gene is TRBV10-3, the J gene TRBJ2-7; perhaps TRBD1 as D (5 bases). The CDR3 runs to 17 residues. CDR1 ENHRY and CDR2 SYGVKD come from the germline V gene. V was cut by 3 bases and J by 3 bases, with 21 bases left in between. The CDR3 region has the DNA TGTGCCATCAGTGAACAGGTATCGGTTAGCTCAAGCTACGAGCAGTACTTC. Encoded protein: CAISEQVSVSSSYEQYF.

This rearrangement joins TRBV28 to TRBJ2-5, with TRBD1 matching 7 bases. Germline values: CDR1 MDHEN, CDR2 SYDVKM. This CDR3 has 14 amino acids. Unmatched junction bases numbered 4, after V lost 5 bases and J lost 1 base. Here the CDR3 DNA reads TGTGCCAGCAGTCCCCGGGACAGCCAAGAGACCCAGTACTTC. Translation: CASSPRDSQETQYF.

J is TRBJ1-1 and V is TRBV6-2 or TRBV6-3; a weak D match, TRBD1 (5 bases). The CDR3 loop spans 14 amino acids. Germline V gene lookup returns CDR1 MNHEY and CDR2 SVGEGT. Trimming took off 6 bases at V and 3 bases at J, with 14 bases between the two ends. The CDR3 coding sequence is TGTGCCAGCAGCCCAGGTGGAGGGGACACTGAAGCTTTCTTT. Its translation is CASSPGGGDTEAFF.